A single sample gave rise to the 10 T cell receptor beta chains below, sequenced in a study of T cells in Graves' hyperthyroidism and ophthalmopathy. Amplified TCR beta CDR3 regions derived from RNA transcripts. An initial round of RT-PCR targeting the TCR CDR3 relied on the HTBI primer set. MiXCR was run by TCRdb on the multiplex PCR reads, yielding one entry per CDR3 protein. The data show more than 300,000 distinct CDR3 sequences, with around a sixth seen just once and 40% held by the top ten. Sequences were obtained from blood. The receptors were gathered from a man younger than 35 with Graves' ophthalmopathy.

Details on this clonotype: Just one base apart from a much larger clone, this may be a read error. The chain joins TRBV12-3 or TRBV12-4 to TRBJ1-5; D not certain. This CDR3 spans 14 amino acids. CDR3: CANSFGGIGQPQHF. CDR3 nucleotide sequence: TGTGCCAACAGTTTTGGTGGGATAGGGCAGCCCCAGCATTTT.

A word on this clonotype: The junction and the germline gene differ at one end; a read error may be behind it. The rearrangement joins TRBV7-9 to TRBJ1-2; a possible D gene is TRBD1 (6 bases). This CDR3 has 15 residues. Per the germline V gene, CDR1 is SEHNR and CDR2 is FQNEAQ (reference sequence). This CDR3 is CVSSPGQLGNYGYTF. The CDR3 bases are TGTGTCAGCAGCCCCGGACAGCTGGGGAACTATGGCTACACCTTC.

This chain connects TRBV20-1 to TRBJ2-1; 11 bases align to TRBD2. CDR3 size: 15 residues. Germline V lookup: CDR1 DFQATT, CDR2 SNEGSKA (reference sequence). Losses at the gene ends were 0 bases for V and 4 bases for J; bases not matched to a gene: 2. The CDR3 sequence: CSARDSGRDYNEQFF. The CDR3 coding sequence is TGCAGTGCTAGAGATAGCGGGAGGGATTACAATGAGCAGTTCTTC.

This clonotype has only a few counts. The V call is TRBV6-2 or TRBV6-3, the J call TRBJ2-3; D is unresolved. This CDR3 region has 13 residues. Germline V gene sequence: CDR1 MNHEY, CDR2 SVGEGT. Trimming took off 2 bases at V and 6 bases at J, with 9 bases between the two ends. As DNA, the CDR3 is TGTGCCAGCAGTTACCCCGGGTTGGATACGCAGTATTTT. As protein: CASSYPGLDTQYF.

This clonotype appeared a few times. The chain is built from TRBV11-2 and TRBJ1-1; 7 positions match TRBD1. This CDR3 has 16 amino acids. Trimming cost V 1 base and J 10 bases; bases outside gene matches: 15. Germline-derived CDR1 and CDR2 are SGHAT and FQNNGV. The DNA of the CDR3 is TGTGCCAGCAGCTTAGTAACCCAGGGGGGTTCAAGAAGAGCTTTCTTT. It translates to CASSLVTQGGSRRAFF.

This clonotype was seen ten or more times. The V call is TRBV4-2, the J call TRBJ1-1; D not resolved. V was trimmed by 4 bases and J by 1 base, leaving 7 bases between them. Germline V gene data show CDR1 as LGHNA and CDR2 as YNFKEQ. This CDR3 has 13 residues. The CDR3 reads CASSPKTNTEAFF. The CDR3 DNA sequence: TGTGCCAGCAGCCCGAAGACGAACACTGAAGCTTTCTTT.

This chain connects TRBV5-4 to TRBJ2-5; 11 bases align to TRBD2. The CDR3 has 15 amino acids. Per germline, CDR1 SGHNT and CDR2 YYREEE (reference sequence). Germline trimming cut 4 bases from V and 1 base from J; bases unmatched to any gene: 3. The CDR3 region has the DNA TGTGCCAGCAGCCTAGGGACTAGCGGCCAAGAGACCCAGTACTTC. This encodes CASSLGTSGQETQYF.

Note on this clonotype: Being one base from a much bigger clone, this may be a read error. This chain connects TRBV3-1 to TRBJ1-6; D is unclear. The CDR3 totals 15 residues. CDR1 is LGHDT, CDR2 YNNKEL, per germline (reference sequence). V was trimmed by 5 bases and J by 7 bases, leaving 15 bases between them. The CDR3 DNA sequence: TGTGCCAGCAGCGAGAGGCCGACCCTCAATTCACCCCTCCACTTT. Amino acid sequence: CASSERPTLNSPLHF.

This sequence joins TRBV24-1 and TRBJ2-4, with 8 bases that match TRBD2. This CDR3 is 15 amino acids long. CDR1 is KGHDR, CDR2 SFDVKD, per germline. Trimming removed 3 bases from V and 8 bases from J; junction bases left unmatched: 8. The CDR3 is CATSDHRNGGDIQYF. CDR3 coding DNA: TGTGCCACCAGTGATCACAGAAACGGGGGGGACATTCAGTACTTC.

There are a few counts of this clonotype. CDR3 DNA: TGTGCCAGTAGTATTCTCCGACAAACAAACTATGGCTACACCTTC. It translates to CASSILRQTNYGYTF. This chain uses TRBV19 with TRBJ1-2; D gene ambiguous. The germline gives CDR1 LNHDA, CDR2 SQIVND (reference sequence). The CDR3 is 15 amino acids. V lost 3 bases and J 2 bases, leaving 13 bases between the germline ends.